The clone carrying this TCR beta chain was counted at least ten times. Germline V gives CDR1 MDHEN, CDR2 SYDVKM. The CDR3 is 15 amino acids. Trimming removed 6 bases at V and 10 bases at J, with 22 bases between. The data originate from a study of T cells in Graves' hyperthyroidism and ophthalmopathy. A patient was excluded if there was uncontrolled infection, other autoimmune disease, pregnancy or lactation. Amplification yielded TCR beta CDR3 regions, with RNA transcripts as the source. A first-round RT-PCR of the TCR CDR3 used the HTBI primer set. TCRdb passed the multiplex PCR reads through MiXCR, listing each CDR3 protein once. The sample lists about 690,000 distinct CDR3 sequences, 15% to 20% occurring once.

Material for sequencing was blood. The sequence came from a middle-aged man with Graves' hyperthyroidism. The V call is TRBV28, the J call TRBJ1-5, with D possibly being TRBD1 (5 bases). As DNA, the CDR3 is TGTGCCAGCAGACCCGGATCGGGGGGGTTAGGACCCCAGCATTTT. Residues: CASRPGSGGLGPQHF.